The 8 T cell receptor beta chains in this list originate from one sample, sequenced in a study of T cells after yellow fever vaccination. MiXCR, run by TCRdb on the 5' RACE reads, gives a single entry per CDR3 protein. This sample has some 500,000 distinct CDR3 sequences; about 13% occur once, and the top ten carry more than 13%. This material consisted of PBMCs, taken on the day of the yellow fever booster vaccination. Source of these receptors: a man younger than 45 who received the YFV17D yellow fever vaccine.

The chain uses TRBV11-2 and TRBJ2-2; no reliable D call. The V and J ends lost 5 bases and 4 bases respectively, with 5 bases between them. The germline CDR1 and CDR2 sequences are SGHAT and FQNNGV. The CDR3 sequence is 12 residues long. The CDR3 bases are TGTGCCAGCAGCCCACTCACCGGGGAGCTGTTTTTT. This codes for CASSPLTGELFF.

This chain links TRBV7-2 with TRBJ2-7, with D uncertain. The CDR3 covers 15 residues. Between the trimmed V and J ends, which lost 6 bases and 0 bases, there was a span of 15 bases. From germline, CDR1 is SGHTA and CDR2 FQGNSA. The chain's CDR3 is CASSPTPYDSYEQYF. CDR3 nucleotides: TGTGCCAGCAGTCCGACACCATACGACTCCTACGAGCAGTACTTC.

This clonotype has only a few counts. The chain joins TRBV7-9 to TRBJ2-3, with D possibly TRBD1 on 6 matching bases. Germline lookup yields CDR1 SEHNR and CDR2 FQNEAQ (reference sequence). V was clipped by 4 bases and J by 0 bases, with 11 bases between them. This CDR3 region has 15 residues. CDR3 DNA: TGTGCCAGCAGCTCTTCGGGACACAGCACAGATACGCAGTATTTT. It specifies CASSSSGHSTDTQYF.

This clonotype occurred a few times. J is TRBJ1-1 and V is TRBV7-2, with D perhaps matching TRBD1 (5 bases). The V and J ends lost 3 bases and 5 bases respectively, with 13 bases between them. The CDR3 covers 14 residues. CDR1 and CDR2 from the germline V gene are SGHTA and FQGNSA. CDR3 DNA sequence: TGTGCCAGCAGCTTCGACAGCGGGAGGACTGAAGCTTTCTTT. Protein product: CASSFDSGRTEAFF. Filled out from reference TRBV7-2 and TRBJ1-1, the complete variable domain reads GAGVSQSPSNKVTEKGKDVELRCDPISGHTALYWYRQSLGQGLEFLIYFQGNSAPDKSGLPSDRFSAERTGGSVSTLTIQRTQQEDSAVYLCASSFDSGRTEAFFGQGTRLTVV.

The chain carries TRBV9 and TRBJ2-7, with D possibly being TRBD1 (5 bases). The V gene lost 3 bases and the J gene lost 2 bases, with 9 bases spanning the gap. The germline V gene encodes CDR1 SGDLS and CDR2 YYNGEE. The CDR3 has 13 amino acids. In nucleotides, the CDR3 is TGTGCCAGCAGCGGTTCAGGGCCCTACGAGCAGTACTTC. Amino acid sequence: CASSGSGPYEQYF.

The chain uses TRBV12-3 or TRBV12-4 and TRBJ2-5; 11 bases agree with TRBD1. V was pared by 3 bases and J by 1 base, with 16 bases of the junction left unmatched. There are 20 residues in the CDR3. CDR3 in DNA: TGTGCCAGCAGTTTCTCGTATAGGACAGGGGGCGCTTGGTTCCAAGAGACCCAGTACTTC. It is translated as CASSFSYRTGGAWFQETQYF.

V usage is TRBV7-2 and J usage is TRBJ1-5, with 7 bases aligning to TRBD1. This CDR3 spans 13 amino acids. After removal of 4 bases from V and 5 bases from J, the junction contained 2 bases not matched to a gene. Germline V gives CDR1 SGHTA, CDR2 FQGNSA. The CDR3 loop is CASSSGQHQPQHF. The CDR3 DNA is TGTGCCAGCAGCTCGGGACAGCATCAGCCCCAGCATTTT.

V and J are TRBV28 and TRBJ1-6; D is perhaps TRBD1 (6 bases). The ends were cut back, 2 bases at V and 9 bases at J, with 11 bases in the middle. Germline CDR1 reads MDHEN; CDR2 reads SYDVKM. This CDR3 comprises 14 residues. CDR3 DNA: TGTGCCAGCAGTTTAGGACAGATACCTTCACCCCTCCACTTT. The encoded protein is CASSLGQIPSPLHF.